The 24 T cell receptor beta chains below all came from one sample that was sequenced in a study of OX40 agonist ivuxolimab in advanced cancers. Sequencing was performed with immunoSEQ multiplex PCR; in TCRdb, only in-frame clones are kept and a portion is missing. The sample records 70,000 or so clones, approximately 91% being singletons. The material was CD4+ or CD8+ T cells sorted from blood, obtained in a trial of the OX40 agonist ivuxolimab. These receptor sequences come from an adult with an advanced solid tumor such as melanoma, head and neck, liver or kidney cancer.

The CDR3 DNA follows: TGTGCCAGCAGCCAAGATTTGGTCGGCACTGAAGCTTTCTTT. It codes for CASSQDLVGTEAFF. V usage is TRBV14 and J usage is TRBJ1-1; D is ambiguous. V was shortened by 0 bases and J by 4 bases, with 9 bases between the two germline ends. The CDR3 has 14 amino acids. Germline CDR1 is SGHDN and CDR2 is FVKESK. The whole variable domain, remainder taken from reference TRBV14 and TRBJ1-1, is EAGVTQFPSHSVIEKGQTVTLRCDPISGHDNLYWYRRVMGKEIKFLLHFVKESKQDESGMPNNRFLAERTGGTYSTLKVQPAELEDSGVYFCASSQDLVGTEAFFGQGTRLTVV.

CDR3 sequence reads: CASSSKRGAIYGYTF. The DNA of the CDR3 is TGTGCCAGCAGCTCCAAAAGAGGGGCAATCTATGGCTACACCTTC. The chain links TRBV11-3 to TRBJ1-2, with D perhaps TRBD1 (5 bases). The CDR3 totals 15 residues. Germline CDR1 and CDR2: SGHNT and YENEEA. V lost 4 bases and J 4 bases, leaving 16 bases between the germline ends. Combining the CDR3 with reference TRBV11-3 and TRBJ1-2 gives the whole variable domain EAGVVQSPRYKIIEKKQPVAFWCNPISGHNTLYWYLQNLGQGPELLIRYENEEAVDDSQLPKDRFSAERLKGVDSTLKIQPAELGDSAVYLCASSSKRGAIYGYTFGSGTRLTVV.

This clone has a handful of counts. This chain joins TRBV6-5 and TRBJ2-7; TRBD1 agrees at 12 bases. The CDR3 loop spans 15 amino acids. The germline V gene has CDR1 MNHEY and CDR2 SVGAGI. The trim removed 1 base at V and 6 bases at J, leaving 4 bases unmatched. The CDR3 sequence: CASSYFGDRGPEQYF. As DNA, the CDR3 is TGTGCCAGCAGTTACTTCGGGGACAGGGGGCCCGAGCAGTACTTC.

This sequence joins TRBV15 and TRBJ1-4; TRBD1 matches 8 bases. This CDR3 spans 18 amino acids. Unmatched junction bases numbered 10, after V lost 1 base and J lost 3 bases. The germline CDR1 and CDR2 sequences are LNHNV and YYDKDF (reference sequence). CDR3 residues: CATSRALYRGMPNEKLFF. CDR3 bases: TGTGCCACCAGCAGAGCATTGTACAGGGGGATGCCTAATGAAAAACTGTTTTTT.

This clone was detected once. The chain couples TRBV7-2 to TRBJ2-1, with 8 bases that match TRBD2. Trimming took 0 bases from V and 0 from J; bases not matched to a gene: 4. CDR3 size: 17 residues. Looked up from germline, CDR1 is SGHTA and CDR2 is FQGNSA. The CDR3 coding sequence is TGTGCCAGCAGCTTAGCGCAAAGCGGGGGCTCCTACAATGAGCAGTTCTTC. This codes for CASSLAQSGGSYNEQFF.

This chain uses TRBV7-8 with TRBJ1-5; 9 bases are shared with TRBD1. CDR3 size: 14 residues. CDR1 is SGHVS and CDR2 is FQNEAQ in the germline V gene. V was clipped by 6 bases and J by 4 bases; unmatched bases: 4. CDR3 amino acids: CASRTGTGNQPQHF. The CDR3 DNA follows: TGTGCCAGCAGAACCGGGACAGGGAATCAGCCCCAGCATTTT.

The chain is built from TRBV7-8 and TRBJ1-4; no reliable D call. V was cut by 5 bases and J by 1 base, with 20 bases left in between. Germline assignment: CDR1 SGHVS and CDR2 FQNEAQ. The CDR3 consists of 18 residues. The CDR3 spells CASSLRVPSKGTNEKLFF. CDR3 in DNA: TGTGCCAGCAGCCTACGGGTCCCCTCCAAGGGAACTAATGAAAAACTGTTTTTT.

The chain links TRBV19 to TRBJ2-1; the match to TRBD2 covers 7 bases. With V trimmed by 5 bases and J by 5 bases, 21 bases remained unmatched. The CDR3 totals 19 residues. CDR1 and CDR2 from the germline V gene are LNHDA and SQIVND (reference sequence). The CDR3 is CASSPPFGAGVRGDNEQFF. As DNA, the CDR3 is TGTGCCAGTAGTCCGCCTTTTGGCGCGGGAGTACGAGGGGACAATGAGCAGTTCTTC.

The V gene is TRBV12-5, the J gene TRBJ2-7, with D perhaps matching TRBD1 or TRBD2 (6 bases each). The CDR3 has 13 residues. The germline V gene encodes CDR1 LGHNT and CDR2 FRNRAP. Trimming stripped 5 bases from V and 5 bases from J, with 13 bases between. The DNA of the CDR3 is TGTGCTAGTGGTCCCGACGGGGGCCACGAGCAGTACTTC. It translates to CASGPDGGHEQYF.

CDR3 nucleotides: TGTGCCAGCAGCGTAGGAGTAACGAACACCGGGGAGCTGTTTTTT. Its protein product is CASSVGVTNTGELFF. This chain joins TRBV9 and TRBJ2-2; no firm D call. V lost 0 bases, J lost 0 bases, and 6 bases lay in between. This CDR3 is 15 amino acids long. Per germline, CDR1 SGDLS and CDR2 YYNGEE.

J is TRBJ2-7 and V is TRBV21-1. TRBV21-1 is a listed pseudogene. The CDR3 extends over 15 amino acids. CDR3 loop: CASEVRALSSYEQYF. The CDR3 DNA reads as TGTGCCAGCGAGGTTCGGGCCCTGAGCTCCTACGAGCAGTACTTC.

This clone is a singleton in its sample. The chain couples TRBV28 to TRBJ1-4; 9 bases match TRBD1. The CDR3 sequence is 16 residues long. Germline V gives CDR1 MDHEN, CDR2 SYDVKM. J gave up 4 bases and V 6 bases, and 9 bases lay outside the gene matches. CDR3 sequence reads: CASSPVQGADNEKLFF. CDR3 coding DNA: TGTGCCAGCAGCCCGGTACAGGGGGCGGATAATGAAAAACTGTTTTTT. Combining the CDR3 with reference TRBV28 and TRBJ1-4 gives the whole variable domain DVKVTQSSRYLVKRTGEKVFLECVQDMDHENMFWYRQDPGLGLRLIYFSYDVKMKEKGDIPEGYSVSREKKERFSLILESASTNQTSMYLCASSPVQGADNEKLFFGSGTQLSVL.

This chain uses TRBV6-6 with TRBJ2-7, with TRBD1 matching over 8 bases. From germline, CDR1 is MNHNY and CDR2 SVGAGI (reference sequence). Germline trimming cut 2 bases from V and 3 bases from J; bases unmatched to any gene: 6. The CDR3 sequence is 15 residues long. In DNA, the CDR3 is TGTGCCAGCAGTTACCCCCCGACAGGGGACTACGAGCAGTACTTC. Its translation: CASSYPPTGDYEQYF.

This rearrangement joins TRBV19 to TRBJ2-3, with D perhaps TRBD1 (6 bases). V lost 0 bases, J lost 4 bases, and 11 bases lay in between. From germline, CDR1 is LNHDA and CDR2 SQIVND (reference sequence). The CDR3 consists of 15 residues. CDR3 residues: CASSIDQGRADTQYF. The DNA for the CDR3 is TGTGCCAGTAGTATAGATCAGGGGCGCGCAGATACGCAGTATTTT.

CDR3 protein: CASSQEGVRREKVEQFF. DNA for the CDR3: TGTGCCAGCAGCCAAGAAGGAGTTCGGCGGGAGAAGGTTGAGCAGTTCTTC. The chain joins TRBV14 to TRBJ2-1, with 7 bases aligning to TRBD2. This CDR3 is 17 amino acids long. Germline trimming cut 0 bases from V and 9 bases from J; bases unmatched to any gene: 14. Germline-derived CDR1 and CDR2 are SGHDN and FVKESK.

The chain couples TRBV6-6 to TRBJ1-1; tentative D call: TRBD1 (5 bases). There are 13 residues in the CDR3. Germline CDR1 MNHNY, CDR2 SVGAGI (reference sequence). Trimming removed 7 bases at V and 5 bases at J, with 14 bases between. The CDR3: CASTPLGGTEAFF. CDR3 DNA: TGTGCCAGCACTCCTCTGGGGGGGACTGAAGCTTTCTTT.

The chain joins TRBV30 to TRBJ2-2; D is unclear. Trimming shortened V by 3 bases and J by 10 bases, and 6 bases separated the two germline ends. The CDR3 runs 10 residues. From germline, CDR1 is GTSNPN and CDR2 SVGIG (reference sequence). CDR3: CAWRQVELFF. CDR3 in DNA: TGTGCCTGGAGGCAGGTGGAGCTGTTTTTT.

The V gene is TRBV6-6, the J gene TRBJ2-6; D might be TRBD2 (6 bases). The CDR3 consists of 16 residues. The V gene's germline CDR1 is MNHNY and CDR2 SVGAGI (reference sequence). Between the trimmed V and J ends, which lost 0 bases and 1 base, there was a span of 7 bases. CDR3: CASSYSAGSGANVLTF. DNA of the CDR3: TGTGCCAGCAGTTACTCCGCGGGATCTGGGGCCAACGTCCTGACTTTC.

A single count supports this clone. The chain has TRBV6-1 and TRBJ2-5; D assignment may be TRBD1 or TRBD2 (6 bases each). The CDR3 spans 14 residues. The ends were cut back, 8 bases at V and 1 base at J, with 14 bases in the middle. Germline V lookup: CDR1 MNHNS, CDR2 SASEGT. The CDR3 reads CASAAGHPQETQYF. The CDR3 nucleotides read TGTGCCAGCGCCGCGGGACACCCCCAAGAGACCCAGTACTTC.

The genes are TRBV18 and TRBJ1-5, with D possibly TRBD1 on 5 matching bases. This CDR3 contains 16 residues. Germline CDR1 and CDR2: KGHSH and LQKENI. V was shortened by 6 bases and J by 3 bases, with 18 bases between the two germline ends. The CDR3 sequence is CASSPWGRQLNQPQHF. The DNA of the CDR3 is TGTGCCAGCTCCCCCTGGGGACGGCAACTCAATCAGCCCCAGCATTTT. Full variable domain (remainder filled in from reference TRBV18 and TRBJ1-5): NAGVMQNPRHLVRRRGQEARLRCSPMKGHSHVYWYRQLPEEGLKFMVYLQKENIIDESGMPKERFSAEFPKEGPSILRIQQVVRGDSAAYFCASSPWGRQLNQPQHFGDGTRLSIL.

The chain has TRBV9 and TRBJ2-7, with 11 bases that match TRBD1. Trimming cost V 3 bases and J 2 bases; bases outside gene matches: 4. Germline CDR1 is SGDLS and CDR2 is YYNGEE. The CDR3 is made up of 15 amino acids. The CDR3 sequence: CASSERDRGTYEQYF. The CDR3 DNA reads TGTGCCAGCAGCGAGAGGGACAGGGGGACCTACGAGCAGTACTTC.

The rearrangement uses TRBV28 and TRBJ1-6; no reliable D call. The germline V gene encodes CDR1 MDHEN and CDR2 SYDVKM. This CDR3 has 16 amino acids. V was pared by 8 bases and J by 0 bases, with 14 bases between. The CDR3 is CASCRRGSSYNSPLHF. In nucleotides, the CDR3 is TGTGCCAGCTGCAGACGGGGAAGCTCCTATAATTCACCCCTCCACTTT.

This clone was counted a single time. DNA for the CDR3: TGTGCCAGCAGCGGAGTCTCAAACAGGGGTCTGGTGTATACGCAGTATTTT. Translation gives CASSGVSNRGLVYTQYF. This chain uses TRBV5-4 with TRBJ2-3, with 7 bases lining up with TRBD1. CDR3 length equals 17 residues. Germline V CDR1 and CDR2: SGHNT, YYREEE (reference sequence). Trimming at V came to 4 bases and at J to 7 bases, leaving 18 bases not matched to a gene.

This sequence joins TRBV6-5 and TRBJ1-5; 11 bases are a match to TRBD1. The V and J ends lost 4 bases and 6 bases, in that order; junction bases with no gene match: 8. CDR1 MNHEY and CDR2 SVGAGI come from the germline V gene. The CDR3 spans 16 residues. For the CDR3, the DNA is TGTGCCAGCAGTTCCGGGACAGGGGGGAGTGGTCAGCCCCAGCATTTT. Its translation: CASSSGTGGSGQPQHF.